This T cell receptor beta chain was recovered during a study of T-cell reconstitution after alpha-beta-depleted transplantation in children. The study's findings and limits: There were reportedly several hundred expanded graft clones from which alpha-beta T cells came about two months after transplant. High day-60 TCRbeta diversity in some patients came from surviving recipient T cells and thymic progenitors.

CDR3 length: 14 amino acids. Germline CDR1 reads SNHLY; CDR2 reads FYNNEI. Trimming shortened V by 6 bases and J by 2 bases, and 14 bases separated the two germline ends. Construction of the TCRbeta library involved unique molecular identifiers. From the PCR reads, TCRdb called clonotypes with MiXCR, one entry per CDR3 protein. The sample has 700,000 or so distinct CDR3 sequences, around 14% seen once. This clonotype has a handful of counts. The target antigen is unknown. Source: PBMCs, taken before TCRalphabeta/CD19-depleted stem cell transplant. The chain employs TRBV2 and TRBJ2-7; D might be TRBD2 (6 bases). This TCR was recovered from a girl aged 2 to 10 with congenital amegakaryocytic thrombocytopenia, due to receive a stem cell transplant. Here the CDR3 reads CASRLSGYTYEQYF. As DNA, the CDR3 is TGTGCCAGCAGATTGAGCGGGTACACCTACGAGCAGTACTTC.